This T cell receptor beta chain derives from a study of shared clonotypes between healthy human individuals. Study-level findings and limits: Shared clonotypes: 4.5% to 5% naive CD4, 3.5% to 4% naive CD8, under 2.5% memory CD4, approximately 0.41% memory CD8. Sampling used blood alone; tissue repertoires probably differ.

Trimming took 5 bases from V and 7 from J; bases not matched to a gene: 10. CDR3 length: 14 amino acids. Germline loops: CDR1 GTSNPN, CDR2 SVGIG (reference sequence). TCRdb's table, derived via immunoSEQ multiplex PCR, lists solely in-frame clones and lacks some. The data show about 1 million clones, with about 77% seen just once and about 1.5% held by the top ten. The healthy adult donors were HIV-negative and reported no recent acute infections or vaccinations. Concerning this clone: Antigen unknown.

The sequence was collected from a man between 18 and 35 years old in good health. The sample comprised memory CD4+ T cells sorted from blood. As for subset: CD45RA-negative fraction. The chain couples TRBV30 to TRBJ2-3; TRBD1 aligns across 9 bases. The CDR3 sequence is CAWYGQGNRHTQYF. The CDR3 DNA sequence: TGTGCCTGGTATGGACAGGGGAATAGGCATACGCAGTATTTT.